This paragraph reports one T cell receptor (beta chain). The antigen remains undetermined. The CDR3 sequence is 14 residues long. CDR1 and CDR2 from the germline V gene are MDHEN and SYDVKM. This specimen comes from a study of CXCR3-negative and CXCR3-positive naive CD8 T cells. Study conclusions and caveats: Naive cells that were CXCR3-positive had more hydrophobic TRB CDR3s (compared with CXCR3-negative naive cells). Memory CD8+ T cell repertoires were far less diverse than both naive subsets. Memory, not naive, CXCR3-negative and CXCR3-positive cells differed in TRBV-TRBJ usage.

Every CD8+ subset sample held more than 250,000 flow-sorted cells, done in triplicate. TRB cDNA was prepared as libraries by UMI-labeled 5' RACE. For each CDR3 protein, TCRdb gives one entry from its re-call of the 5' RACE reads, without DNA. The sample yields some 60,000 distinct CDR3 sequences, of which the top ten take up roughly 0.5%. V gene TRBV28 combines with J gene TRBJ2-5; TCRdb proposes TRBD1, but this gene call is untestable without DNA. This TCR came from a human donor in good health. Some clones in this sample may be carry-over from other donors' samples. Sequencing used naive CXCR3+ CD8+ T cells from blood. The sample's subset: CD45RO-CCR7+CD27+CD95- naive CD8+ T cells expressing CXCR3 (TNR3+). The CDR3 sequence: CASSSIRGRETQYF.